The entry below gives a single T cell receptor beta chain sequence along with its context. Its antigen is currently unknown. TCRdb's copy holds only in-frame clones and misses some; the assay was immunoSEQ multiplex PCR. The sample has about 18,000 clones; over 75% are singletons. Described time point: 20-29 weeks after completion of therapy. The data stem from a study of T cell therapy after organ transplantation. The V segment lost 5 bases and the J segment 2 bases; nucleotides outside the gene matches: 10. This CDR3 region has 16 residues. CDR1 is LGHNA and CDR2 is YNFKEQ in the germline V gene. This sample comprised CD8+ T cells from blood, obtained after autologous CMV-specific T cell therapy. The TCR originated in a human patient who had received a solid organ transplant and had CMV disease. The graft donor may have given rise to some T cells. The V call is TRBV4-2, the J call TRBJ2-7; 9 nucleotides agree with TRBD1. CDR3 residues: CASSTYRGLQAYEQYF. DNA of the CDR3: TGTGCCAGCAGCACCTACAGGGGGCTCCAAGCCTACGAGCAGTACTTC.